The 3 T cell receptor beta chains below come from one sample, sequenced in a study of CD8 T cells in Susac syndrome. It was with random hexamers that about 0.45 to 1 ug RNA was reverse transcribed. TCRdb re-analysed the immunoSEQ multiplex PCR reads in MiXCR, keeping a single row per CDR3 protein. Among about 180,000 distinct CDR3 sequences listed, 85% to 95% were seen once. Material for sequencing was CD8+ T cells from PBMCs. All receptors come from a human donor with multiple sclerosis.

The chain links TRBV27 to TRBJ2-1; D is ambiguous. This CDR3 has 15 residues. The V end was cut by 2 bases, the J end by 5 bases, with 13 bases between. The germline CDR1 and CDR2 sequences are MNHEY and SMNVEV (reference sequence). Here the CDR3 DNA reads TGTGCCAGCAGTTTAGGGTGGGCTGGGGACAATGAGCAGTTCTTC. It encodes CASSLGWAGDNEQFF.

This rearrangement joins TRBV6-5 to TRBJ1-2; a weak D match, TRBD1 (5 bases). The germline CDR1 and CDR2 sequences are MNHEY and SVGAGI. V lost 1 base and J 4 bases, leaving 7 bases between the germline ends. CDR3 length: 13 amino acids. The CDR3, as DNA: TGTGCCAGCAGTTACTGGGGCCCCTATGGCTACACCTTC. This sequence encodes CASSYWGPYGYTF.

The V and J genes are TRBV5-4 and TRBJ2-1; maybe TRBD2 (5 bases). This CDR3 comprises 12 residues. V lost 0 bases, J lost 9 bases, and 7 bases lay in between. Germline V gene sequence: CDR1 SGHNT, CDR2 YYREEE (reference sequence). The CDR3 nucleotides read TGTGCCAGCAGCTTGGTGGGGAGTGAGCAGTTCTTC. Its translation: CASSLVGSEQFF.